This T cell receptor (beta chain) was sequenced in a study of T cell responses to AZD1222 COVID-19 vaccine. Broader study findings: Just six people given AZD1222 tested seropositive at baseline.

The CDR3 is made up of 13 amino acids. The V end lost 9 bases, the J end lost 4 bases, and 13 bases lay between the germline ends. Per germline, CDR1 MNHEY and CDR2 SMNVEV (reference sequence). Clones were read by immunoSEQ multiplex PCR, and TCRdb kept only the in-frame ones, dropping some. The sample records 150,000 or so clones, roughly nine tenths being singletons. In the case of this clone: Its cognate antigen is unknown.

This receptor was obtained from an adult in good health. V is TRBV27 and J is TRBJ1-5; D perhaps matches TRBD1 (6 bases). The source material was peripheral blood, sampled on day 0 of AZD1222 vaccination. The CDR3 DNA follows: TGTGCCAGACACAGGGTACCTAATCAGCCCCAGCATTTT. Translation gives CARHRVPNQPQHF.